This TCR beta chain was identified in a study of T-cell reconstitution after alpha-beta-depleted transplantation in children. Unique molecular identifiers were incorporated into the prepared TCRbeta library. TCRdb re-analysed the PCR reads in MiXCR, keeping a single row per CDR3 protein. The data show some 550,000 distinct CDR3 sequences, with 23% seen just once and roughly 15% held by the top ten. This clonotype was counted at least ten times. Germline V gene sequence: CDR1 DFQATT, CDR2 SNEGSKA (reference sequence). With 3 bases clipped from V and 0 bases from J, the junction kept 10 bases outside the gene matches. This CDR3 has 18 residues.

The sequencing here drew on PBMCs, mostly from graft donor cells, taken 360 days after TCRalphabeta/CD19-depleted stem cell transplant. This chain links TRBV20-1 with TRBJ2-1, with 11 bases fitting TRBD2. The sequence derives from a boy less than two years old who had a stem cell transplant for acute myeloid leukemia, so the T cells may come from the graft donor. The CDR3 DNA sequence: TGCAGTGCTAGCCTCAGACTAGCGGGAACAAGCTCCTACAATGAGCAGTTCTTC. Translating gives CSASLRLAGTSSYNEQFF.